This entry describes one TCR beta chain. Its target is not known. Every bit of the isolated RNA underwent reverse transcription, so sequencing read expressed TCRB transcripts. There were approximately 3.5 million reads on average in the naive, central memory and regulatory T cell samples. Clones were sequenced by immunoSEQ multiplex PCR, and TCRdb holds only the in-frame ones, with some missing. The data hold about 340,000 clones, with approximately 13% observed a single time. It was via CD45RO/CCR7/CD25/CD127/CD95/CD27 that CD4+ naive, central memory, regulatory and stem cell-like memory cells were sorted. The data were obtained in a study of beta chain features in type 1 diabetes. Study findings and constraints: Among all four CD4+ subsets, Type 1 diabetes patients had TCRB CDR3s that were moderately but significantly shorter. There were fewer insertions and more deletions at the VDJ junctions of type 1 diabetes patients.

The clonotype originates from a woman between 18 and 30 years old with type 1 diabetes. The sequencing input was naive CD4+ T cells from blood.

The CDR3 nucleotides are TGTGCCAGTAGTATTGGACTAGCCTCCTACGAGCAGTACTTC. It codes for CASSIGLASYEQYF. The chain couples TRBV19 to TRBJ2-7; 8 bases are shared with TRBD2. From germline, CDR1 is LNHDA and CDR2 SQIVND (reference sequence). There are 14 residues in the CDR3. The junction had 1 base not matched to a gene; V was cut back by 3 bases and J by 0 bases.